This T cell receptor beta chain was recorded in a study of blood T cell repertoires in COVID-19. Whole-study context: Some COVID-19 samples were acute and others convalescent; all came from the United States, Italy and Spain. T cells, B-cell-depleted T cells, or PBMCs supplied cDNA or gDNA.

Study processing details: Reference gene primer amplification gave estimated nucleated cell counts. The data were produced by immunoSEQ multiplex PCR, yet TCRdb's version contains in-frame clones alone and is incomplete. V and J calls and clone size are as listed in that table; D and trimming were resolved from the DNA. This repertoire shows 50,000 to 75,000 clones, roughly 80% found once; its top ten account for approximately 18%. CDR3 length: 16 residues. The chain joins TRBV21-1 to TRBJ2-4; TRBD2, the table's D call, was not compared with the DNA. TRBV21-1 is annotated as a pseudogene. Sequencing was carried out using peripheral blood. The clonotype comes from a man aged 55 to 69 with acute or convalescent COVID-19. The CDR3 sequence is CASSMHSSPGKNIQYF. The DNA of the CDR3 is TGTGCCAGCAGCATGCATAGCAGTCCCGGCAAAAACATTCAGTACTTC.